The rows below give T cell receptor beta chains drawn from one sample of a study of sequential checkpoint blockade in melanoma. TCRdb's copy holds only in-frame clones and misses some; the assay was immunoSEQ multiplex PCR. The data hold around 26,000 clones, with more than 60% observed a single time. Source: CD8+ T cells sorted from blood (inferred from file names), taken from a patient given nivolumab and ipilimumab in sequence. All receptors derive from a human donor with melanoma. CDR3s include the opening cysteine and the closing phenylalanine or tryptophan. The D gene is left open where the match is weak. A row's size may be missing; if present it is once, few, many or a size class.

CDR3 length	D gene	clone size	V gene	J gene	CDR3 DNA	CDR3 protein
13	.	.	TRBV7-7	TRBJ2-3	TGTGCTAGCAGCTTGTCTGCAGCAGATACGCAGTATTTT	CASSLSAADTQYF
17	.	.	TRBV5-6	TRBJ2-1	TGTGCCAGCAGCCCCCGGTTACCGCGGAACTCCTACAATGAGCAGTTCTTC	CASSPRLPRNSYNEQFF
14	.	.	TRBV7-3	TRBJ2-3	TGTGCCAGCAGCTGGAGACAGCGCACAGATACGCAGTATTTT	CASSWRQRTDTQYF
14	TRBD2	.	TRBV9	TRBJ2-7	TGTGCCAGCAGCGTAGCCAGCGGGGTCTACGAGCAGTACTTC	CASSVASGVYEQYF
13	TRBD1	.	TRBV4-2	TRBJ1-2	TGTGCCAGCAGCCAAGAGACAGGGGTCGGCTACACCTTC	CASSQETGVGYTF
15	TRBD1	.	TRBV7-2	TRBJ2-5	TGTGCCAGCAGCATTGGACAGGGAGGAATGGAGACCCAGTACTTC	CASSIGQGGMETQYF
13	.	few	TRBV15	TRBJ2-1	TGTGCCACCAGCAGAGTTAGCGGCAATGAGCAGTTCTTC	CATSRVSGNEQFF
15	.	.	TRBV27	TRBJ1-1	TGTGCCAGCAGTCCAGGCGCAGGTAGGCCAAGGGAAGCTTTCTTT	CASSPGAGRPREAFF
11	.	.	TRBV7-9	TRBJ2-1	TGTGCCAGCAGCTTCGGGGATGAGCAGTTCTTC	CASSFGDEQFF
15	.	.	TRBV7-3	TRBJ2-1	TGTGCCAGCAGCTTAACCCCGGGTAGGGGCAATGAGCAGTTCTTC	CASSLTPGRGNEQFF
16	TRBD1	.	TRBV28	TRBJ2-7	TGTGCCAGCAGCCCTGGGACAGGGGGCGCCCCAGACGAGCAGTACTTC	CASSPGTGGAPDEQYF
15	TRBD1	once	TRBV4-3	TRBJ1-2	TGCGCCAGCAGCCAAGGGGACAGGGGAGGTTATGACTACACCTTC	CASSQGDRGGYDYTF
11	.	.	TRBV28	TRBJ2-1	TGTGCCAGCAGTCCAGACAATGAGCAGTTCTTC	CASSPDNEQFF
16	.	few	TRBV28	TRBJ1-5	TGTGCCAGCAGTTTCGTCTCACTCGGGAGCAATCAGCCCCAGCATTTT	CASSFVSLGSNQPQHF
13	.	.	TRBV5-4	TRBJ1-1	TGTGCCAGCAGCTTTACACTGAACACTGAAGCTTTCTTT	CASSFTLNTEAFF
13	.	.	TRBV9	TRBJ1-1	TGTGCCAGCAGCGATACAGGCTCGAGGGAAGCTTTCTTT	CASSDTGSREAFF
14	.	.	TRBV7-9	TRBJ1-5	TGTGCCAGCAGCCGAACAGAAAACAATCAGCCCCAGCATTTT	CASSRTENNQPQHF
13	.	.	TRBV5-5	TRBJ1-1	TGTGCCAGCAGCTTGGGCGTGAACACTGAAGCTTTCTTT	CASSLGVNTEAFF
16	TRBD2	.	TRBV4-3	TRBJ2-4	TGCGCCAGCAGCCAAGATGTTCCGGGAGGATGGAGCATTCAGTACTTC	CASSQDVPGGWSIQYF
15	.	.	TRBV28	TRBJ1-1	TGTGCCAGCAGTTTGGGGGGGGTGATGAACACTGAAGCTTTCTTT	CASSLGGVMNTEAFF
11	.	.	TRBV27	TRBJ2-7	TGTGCCAGCAGATCTACCTACGAGCAGTACTTC	CASRSTYEQYF
11	.	.	TRBV5-4	TRBJ2-1	TGTGCCAGTCGTTCGGGGGTAGAGCAGTTCTTC	CASRSGVEQFF
19	.	.	TRBV7-2	TRBJ2-2	TGTGCCAGCAGCTTATACCGACCGTATAGCGGCTCCCAGAACGGGGAGCTGTTTTTT	CASSLYRPYSGSQNGELFF
13	.	few	TRBV4-1	TRBJ2-7	TGCGCCAGCAGCCAAGGTCCCGGCTACGAGCAGTACTTC	CASSQGPGYEQYF
13	.	.	TRBV7-7	TRBJ2-2	TGTGCCTCCCGGGATGCGAACACCGGGGAGCTGTTTTTT	CASRDANTGELFF
12	TRBD2	.	TRBV13	TRBJ2-1	TGTGCCAGCAGCCGACTAGCGGATGAGCAGTTCTTC	CASSRLADEQFF
15	TRBD2	.	TRBV4-2	TRBJ2-1	TGTGCCAGCAGCCAAGAGGGCGGGGGCTACAATGAGCAGTTCTTC	CASSQEGGGYNEQFF
13	.	.	TRBV18	TRBJ2-7	TGTGCCAGCTCACCACCTATAACGCGAGAGCAGTACTTC	CASSPPITREQYF
15	.	few	TRBV7-3	TRBJ1-3	TGTGCCAGCAGCTTAACGGGGACATTGAGGGACACCATATATTTT	CASSLTGTLRDTIYF
15	.	.	TRBV9	TRBJ1-2	TGTGCCAGCAGCGTAGAGGGCAGGGCGGACTATGGCTACACCTTC	CASSVEGRADYGYTF
14	TRBD2	.	TRBV4-2	TRBJ2-5	TGTGCCAGCAGCCTCGGACTAGGCCAAGAGACCCAGTACTTC	CASSLGLGQETQYF
16	TRBD1	.	TRBV28	TRBJ2-1	TGTGCCAGCAGTCTGACGACAGGGAGCTCCTACAATGAGCAGTTCTTC	CASSLTTGSSYNEQFF
15	TRBD1	medium-sized	TRBV7-9	TRBJ2-7	TGTGCCAGCAGCTTAGGACCCGGGACAGACTACGAGCAGTACTTC	CASSLGPGTDYEQYF
15	.	.	TRBV4-3	TRBJ2-1	TGCGCCAGCAGCCAAGAGACTAGTATCTACAATGAGCAGTTCTTC	CASSQETSIYNEQFF
10	.	.	TRBV28	TRBJ2-7	TGTGCGAGCGGACTGGGCGAGCAGTACTTC	CASGLGEQYF
12	.	.	TRBV29-1	TRBJ2-3	TGCAGCGTCCACGAGGGGGTAGATACGCAGTATTTT	CSVHEGVDTQYF
15	.	.	TRBV28	TRBJ1-1	TGTGCCAGCAGCCTGCTTGGGGGGAGGGACACTGAAGCTTTCTTT	CASSLLGGRDTEAFF
15	TRBD2	.	TRBV7-6	TRBJ2-1	TGTGCCAGCAGCTTAGAGGCTAGCGGTTACAATGAGCAGTTCTTC	CASSLEASGYNEQFF
15	TRBD1	.	TRBV4-3	TRBJ1-1	TGCGCCAGCAGCCAATCGGACAGGATGAACACTGAAGCTTTCTTT	CASSQSDRMNTEAFF
12	.	few	TRBV7-8	TRBJ1-1	TGTGCCAGCGGCCCGGGGAGCGAGTTAGCTTTCTTT	CASGPGSELAFF
14	.	.	TRBV6-5	TRBJ1-1	TGTGCCAGCAGTTACGGGGACTCCGGGACTGAAGCTTTCTTT	CASSYGDSGTEAFF
14	TRBD1	.	TRBV15	TRBJ1-5	TGTGCCACCAGCCTGGACAGGGCAAATCAGCCCCAGCATTTT	CATSLDRANQPQHF
18	TRBD1	once	TRBV5-5	TRBJ1-4	TGTGCCAGCAGCCCGGCCCCGGGACAGGGGTTGGCTAATGAAAAACTGTTTTTT	CASSPAPGQGLANEKLFF
13	.	.	TRBV5-5	TRBJ2-7	TGTGCCAGCAGCTTTGGGGCAACCTACGAGCAGTACTTC	CASSFGATYEQYF
13	.	.	TRBV19	TRBJ2-1	TGTGCCAGTAGTATTGGGCCGGGAAATGAGCAGTTCTTC	CASSIGPGNEQFF
12	.	.	TRBV2	TRBJ2-7	TGTGCCAGGGGGGGTGACGGCTACGAGCAGTACTTC	CARGGDGYEQYF
12	.	.	TRBV19	TRBJ1-1	TGTGCCAGTAGTATCGCCGGGGTGGAAGGTTTCTTT	CASSIAGVEGFF
14	.	.	TRBV4-3	TRBJ1-2	TGCGCCAGCAGCCAAGACCACAGAGCCGATGGCTACACCTTC	CASSQDHRADGYTF
12	.	.	TRBV28	TRBJ1-1	TGTGCCAGCAGAGCCGGGTGGACTGAAGCTTTCTTT	CASRAGWTEAFF
19	.	.	TRBV9	TRBJ2-6	TGTGCCAGCAGCGACGCGCCCGGGTCCCTATTTTCTGGGGCCAACGTCCTGACTTTC	CASSDAPGSLFSGANVLTF
14	.	.	TRBV19	TRBJ2-1	TGTGCCAGTAGCTGGGGCAGGGCAATAATTGAGCAGTTCTTC	CASSWGRAIIEQFF
15	.	.	TRBV6-4	TRBJ2-3	TGTGCCAGCAGTGTGTCGGGGGGCAGCACAGATACGCAGTATTTT	CASSVSGGSTDTQYF
16	.	few	TRBV29-1	TRBJ2-7	TGCAGCGTTGAAGTTGAGGGCGGGTCCGATCACTACGAGCAGTACTTC	CSVEVEGGSDHYEQYF
16	TRBD1	.	TRBV18	TRBJ2-2	TGTGCCAGCTCACCAAACCAGGGGGTGAACACCGGGGAGCTGTTTTTT	CASSPNQGVNTGELFF
12	.	.	TRBV5-4	TRBJ2-7	TGTGCCAGCAGCCTTGGGTCCGGGGAGCAGTACTTC	CASSLGSGEQYF
14	.	.	TRBV27	TRBJ1-2	TGTGCCAGCAGTTTAAACAGGGCTGGGTATGGCTACACCTTC	CASSLNRAGYGYTF
14	.	.	TRBV9	TRBJ1-2	TGTGCCAGCAGCGTAGGGGACACAACCTATGGCTACACCTTC	CASSVGDTTYGYTF